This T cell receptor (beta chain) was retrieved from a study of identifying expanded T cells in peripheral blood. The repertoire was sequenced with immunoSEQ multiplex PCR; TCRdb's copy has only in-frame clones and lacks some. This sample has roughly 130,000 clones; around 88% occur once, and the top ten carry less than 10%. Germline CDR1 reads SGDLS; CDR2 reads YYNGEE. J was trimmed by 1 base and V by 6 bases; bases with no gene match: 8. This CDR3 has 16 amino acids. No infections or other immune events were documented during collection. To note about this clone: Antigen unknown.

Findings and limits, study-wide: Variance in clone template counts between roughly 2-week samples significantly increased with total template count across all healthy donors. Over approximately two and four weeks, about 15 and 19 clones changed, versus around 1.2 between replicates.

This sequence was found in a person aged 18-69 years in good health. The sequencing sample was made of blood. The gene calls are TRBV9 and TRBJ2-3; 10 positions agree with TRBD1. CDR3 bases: TGTGCCAGCACCCTACCCGGGACAGGGGGCACAGATACGCAGTATTTT. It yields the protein CASTLPGTGGTDTQYF.